A selection of T cell receptor beta chains follows, all from one sample in a study of beta chain features in type 1 diabetes. Sequencing used immunoSEQ multiplex PCR; TCRdb keeps in-frame clones, though not all of them. The data hold around 99,000 clones, with around 40% observed a single time. Sequencing used stem cell memory CD4+ T cells from blood. These receptors all come from a woman under 30 in good health. Each CDR3 is given with its conserved first and last residue. The order of the fields is CDR3 protein, CDR3 DNA, clone size, D gene, V gene, J gene. A D gene is named only where the DNA matches it firmly. Clone size is given for some rows only: seen once, a few or many times, or a class if the clone is expanded.

CDR3: CSAGPGKDYGYTF; DNA: TGCAGCGCCGGACCGGGGAAGGACTATGGCTACACCTTC; size: few; D: .; V: TRBV29-1; J: TRBJ1-2
CDR3: CASSQARNSPRTDTQYF; DNA: TGTGCCAGCAGCCAAGCCAGGAACTCCCCCCGCACAGATACGCAGTATTTT; size: .; D: .; V: TRBV4-2; J: TRBJ2-3
CDR3: CASSFRRNTEAFF; DNA: TGTGCCAGCAGTTTTCGGAGAAACACTGAAGCTTTCTTT; size: .; D: .; V: TRBV27; J: TRBJ1-1
CDR3: CASSHRDRPYEQYF; DNA: TGTGCCAGCAGCCACCGGGACAGACCCTACGAGCAGTACTTC; size: .; D: TRBD1; V: TRBV7-9; J: TRBJ2-7
CDR3: CASSQKPAPGDEKLFF; DNA: TGTGCCAGCAGCCAAAAGCCCGCTCCGGGGGACGAAAAACTGTTTTTT; size: once; D: .; V: TRBV16; J: TRBJ1-4
CDR3: CASSIGVGGSMGKTNTGELFF; DNA: TGTGCCAGTAGTATCGGGGTTGGAGGATCGATGGGCAAGACGAACACCGGGGAGCTGTTTTTT; size: few; D: .; V: TRBV19; J: TRBJ2-2
CDR3: CATSRVGQPQHF; DNA: TGTGCCACCAGCAGAGTCGGTCAGCCCCAGCATTTT; size: .; D: .; V: TRBV15; J: TRBJ1-5
CDR3: CAWSSGLGNTIYF; DNA: TGTGCCTGGAGTTCGGGACTTGGAAACACCATATATTTT; size: .; D: .; V: TRBV30; J: TRBJ1-3
CDR3: CASTFRGTSGRSSYEQYF; DNA: TGTGCCAGCACCTTCCGGGGGACTAGCGGGAGGAGCTCCTACGAGCAGTACTTC; size: .; D: TRBD2; V: TRBV27; J: TRBJ2-7
CDR3: CASSLAHSGAYEQYF; DNA: TGCGCCAGCAGCTTAGCCCATAGCGGGGCCTACGAGCAGTACTTC; size: .; D: TRBD2; V: TRBV5-1; J: TRBJ2-7
CDR3: CATSRVGTGNYEQYF; DNA: TGTGCCACCAGCAGAGTGGGGACAGGGAACTACGAGCAGTACTTC; size: .; D: TRBD1; V: TRBV15; J: TRBJ2-7
CDR3: CASSRVGTDDYGYTF; DNA: TGTGCCAGCAGCCGCGTCGGAACAGACGACTATGGCTACACCTTC; size: .; D: .; V: TRBV4-2; J: TRBJ1-2
CDR3: CAMEMGLWEDYEQYF; DNA: TGTGCTATGGAAATGGGCCTTTGGGAGGATTACGAGCAGTACTTC; size: .; D: .; V: TRBV30; J: TRBJ2-7
CDR3: CASSGGGEKLFF; DNA: TGTGCCAGCAGCGGGGGTGGAGAAAAACTGTTTTTT; size: .; D: .; V: TRBV2; J: TRBJ1-4